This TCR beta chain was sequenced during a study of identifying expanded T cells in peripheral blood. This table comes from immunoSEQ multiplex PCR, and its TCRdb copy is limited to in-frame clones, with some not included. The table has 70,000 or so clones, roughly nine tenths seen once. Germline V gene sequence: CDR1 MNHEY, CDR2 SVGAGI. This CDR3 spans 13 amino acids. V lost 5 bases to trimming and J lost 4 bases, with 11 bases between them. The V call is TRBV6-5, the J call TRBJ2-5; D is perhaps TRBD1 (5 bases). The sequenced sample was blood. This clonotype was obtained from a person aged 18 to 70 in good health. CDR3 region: CASSTGWGETQYF. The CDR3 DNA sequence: TGTGCCAGCAGTACAGGATGGGGAGAGACCCAGTACTTC.